This record looks at one T cell receptor (beta chain) sequence and its context. Its target is unknown. Time point of the sample: cycle 4 day 1 (C4D1), after 5 to 7 weeks of nivolumab. No patient escaped relapse after autologous stem cell transplantation, and brentuximab vedotin exposure varied. The CD4+ T cells used were purified from thawed PBMCs through magnetic negative selection. Responses achieved at best were complete response, partial response or progressive disease. Trimming stripped 4 bases from V and 1 base from J, with 20 bases between. This CDR3 has 17 amino acids. Germline V gives CDR1 SGDLS, CDR2 YYNGEE. The protocol was immunoSEQ multiplex PCR, while the TCRdb copy is restricted to in-frame clones and leaves out a portion. This sample has over 15,000 clones, with approximately 70% found just once. The sample originates from a study of PD-1 blockade in classical Hodgkin lymphoma. Whole-study results and caveats: Newly diagnosed patients and complete responders had comparable diversity at baseline. At C4D1, TCR diversity had climbed significantly for CD4+ cells, though not for CD8+ cells. Repertoire differences lack defined causes, possibly disease activity or prior therapy.

The rearrangement links TRBV9 to TRBJ1-1; tentatively, D is TRBD1 (6 bases). The sequenced sample was CD4+ T cells from blood, obtained before the fourth cycle of nivolumab. The source is a human donor with classical Hodgkin lymphoma. This CDR3 reads CASSRSTGLDTNTEAFF. The CDR3, as DNA: TGTGCCAGCAGCCGTTCCACAGGGCTGGATACGAACACTGAAGCTTTCTTT.